This T cell receptor (beta chain) was sequenced during a study of Graves' ophthalmopathy and Graves' hyperthyroidism. Beta-chain TCR CDR3 regions were amplified from RNA transcripts. Second-round multiplex PCR followed a first-round RT-PCR using HTBI primers. TCRdb ran MiXCR on the multiplex PCR reads and lists one entry per CDR3 protein. The sample consists of approximately 700,000 distinct CDR3 sequences, about 41% of them appearing once. This clonotype was counted only a few times. Its target is unknown. Study-wide findings and caveats: A 13-signature model separated ophthalmopathy from stable hyperthyroidism, reaching 85% to 90% sensitivity and almost 82% specificity cross-validated. Blood samples also showed most expanded thyroid clonotypes exceeding 0.001 frequency.

This clonotype was sampled from an adult man with Graves' ophthalmopathy. The sample consisted of peripheral blood.

CDR3: CASSYGTASYEQYF. The CDR3 nucleotides are TGTGCCAGCAGCTATGGGACAGCTTCCTACGAGCAGTACTTC. V and J are TRBV11-2 and TRBJ2-7, with 7 bases that match TRBD1. CDR3 length: 14 residues. Germline V gene lookup returns CDR1 SGHAT and CDR2 FQNNGV. V lost 4 bases and J lost 1; bases outside the gene matches: 4.